The 32 T cell receptor beta chains below come from one sample, sequenced in a study of shared clonotypes between healthy human individuals (dated by TCRdb to 2018 to 2021). For the CD8 naive samples, CD45RO-negative cells were positively selected for CCR7, yielding a CD45RA+CCR7+ population from which TemRA cells were excluded. Libraries were made using the immunoSEQ multiplex PCR assay. TCRdb re-hosts the immuneACCESS table, in-frame sequences only. Its copies lack some clones; in the studies checked, an unresolved V gene accounts for under half of them, and the cause for the rest is not known. The sample includes about 600,000 clones, with roughly 98% observed a single time. Approximately 0.3% of the sample belongs to the ten largest clones. Material: naive CD8+ T cells sorted from blood. Read against the paper, the sample's cell subset or site label means: CD45RA+CCR7+. The receptor set was obtained from a man aged 30-40 years in good health.

The rearrangement uses TRBV2 and TRBJ2-7; D is uncertain. CDR1 SNHLY and CDR2 FYNNEI come from the germline V gene. This CDR3 contains 13 residues. V lost 7 bases and J 0 bases, leaving 10 bases between the germline ends. The DNA for the CDR3 is TGTGCCAGCAACCCGGACGGCTCCTACGAGCAGTACTTC. It is translated as CASNPDGSYEQYF.

The chain has TRBV28 and TRBJ1-1; D ambiguous. The CDR3 is 14 amino acids. Per germline, CDR1 MDHEN and CDR2 SYDVKM. V lost 6 bases, J lost 4 bases, and 15 bases lay in between. The CDR3 nucleotides are TGTGCCAGCAGCCCCCTCCGGGCGGGCACTGAAGCTTTCTTT. This sequence encodes CASSPLRAGTEAFF.

The rearrangement uses TRBV10-2 and TRBJ2-5, with 8 bases fitting TRBD2. The CDR3 contains 14 residues. V was clipped by 3 bases and J by 5 bases; unmatched bases: 5. CDR1 is WSHSY, CDR2 SAAADI, per germline. CDR3 in amino acids: CASSDPGGLETQYF. CDR3 nucleotides: TGCGCCAGCAGTGATCCGGGAGGGTTGGAGACCCAGTACTTC.

The CDR3 loop is CASSLGHLLEQYF. The CDR3 region has the DNA TGTGCCAGCAGCTTAGGTCATCTGCTCGAGCAGTACTTC. This sequence joins TRBV7-9 and TRBJ2-7, with D unclear. V was cut by 1 base and J by 6 bases, with 10 bases left in between. Germline values: CDR1 SEHNR, CDR2 FQNEAQ (reference sequence). The CDR3 loop spans 13 amino acids.

The chain uses TRBV27 and TRBJ1-5, with D possibly matching TRBD1 (5 bases). The CDR3 has 14 residues. Germline assignment: CDR1 MNHEY and CDR2 SMNVEV (reference sequence). Trimming removed 5 bases at V and 1 base at J, with 9 bases between. The CDR3 coding sequence is TGTGCCAGCAGTCAAGGGGTGAGCAATCAGCCCCAGCATTTT. This translates into CASSQGVSNQPQHF.

The J gene is TRBJ2-5, the V gene TRBV5-3; TRBD1 agrees at 7 bases. TRBV5-3 is an ORF; its function is uncertain. The CDR3 spans 15 residues. J lost 1 base, V lost 2 bases, and 5 bases had no gene match. Here the CDR3 reads CARSLAQGPQETQYF. Written as DNA, the CDR3 is TGTGCCAGAAGCTTAGCACAGGGGCCCCAAGAGACCCAGTACTTC.

The chain couples TRBV10-2 to TRBJ2-1; TRBD2 matches at 9 bases. Germline V CDR1 and CDR2: WSHSY, SAAADI. Germline trimming cut 11 bases from V and 0 bases from J; bases unmatched to any gene: 8. CDR3 length equals 15 residues. CDR3 in amino acids: CAGSSGTISYNEQFF. In DNA, the CDR3 is TGCGCCGGGTCTAGCGGGACTATCTCCTACAATGAGCAGTTCTTC.

The chain employs TRBV7-8 and TRBJ2-7, with TRBD2 matching 7 bases. Germline V gene sequence: CDR1 SGHVS, CDR2 FQNEAQ. The CDR3 is 16 amino acids. The J segment lost 4 bases and the V segment lost 5 bases, leaving 14 bases of the junction unmatched. Here the CDR3 DNA reads TGTGCCAGCAGCCAGTCCAGGACTAGTCTTTGGTACGAGCAGTACTTC. Residues: CASSQSRTSLWYEQYF.

The rearrangement uses TRBV29-1 and TRBJ2-7; D is unclear. CDR3 length: 12 residues. V lost 4 bases and J 0 bases, leaving 7 bases between the germline ends. CDR1 SQVTM and CDR2 ANQGSEA come from the germline V gene. The CDR3 protein is CSVAAPSYEQYF. In nucleotides, the CDR3 is TGCAGCGTTGCTGCGCCCTCCTACGAGCAGTACTTC.

Turning to this clone: A junction boundary mismatches the germline segment, possibly from a read error. This chain links TRBV10-3 with TRBJ2-7, with 7 bases identical to TRBD1. The CDR3 has 12 amino acids. Per germline, CDR1 ENHRY and CDR2 SYGVKD. For the CDR3, the DNA is TGTGCCATCAGTGAGTCGATCCGGACACAGGGGTTC. This gives the protein CAISESIRTQGF.

This rearrangement joins TRBV5-5 to TRBJ1-2; TRBD1 matches 9 bases. V was clipped by 4 bases and J by 6 bases; unmatched bases: 13. CDR3 length equals 16 residues. Germline CDR1 and CDR2: SGHKS and YYEKEE (reference sequence). CDR3 in DNA: TGTGCCAGCAGCCACGGACAGGGGATTCTCTTAGATGGCTACACCTTC. Its protein product is CASSHGQGILLDGYTF. Full variable domain (missing parts from reference TRBV5-5 and TRBJ1-2): DAGVTQSPTHLIKTRGQQVTLRCSPISGHKSVSWYQQVLGQGPQFIFQYYEKEERGRGNFPDRFSARQFPNYSSELNVNALLLGDSALYLCASSHGQGILLDGYTFGSGTRLTVV.

The rearrangement joins TRBV7-8 to TRBJ2-2; 13 positions match TRBD2. This CDR3 has 17 amino acids. J lost 0 bases, V lost 4 bases, and 2 bases had no gene match. Per germline, CDR1 SGHVS and CDR2 FQNEAQ. Here the CDR3 reads CASSSGLAGTNTGELFF. The CDR3 DNA is TGTGCCAGCAGCTCGGGACTAGCGGGGACGAACACCGGGGAGCTGTTTTTT.

V usage is TRBV5-6 and J usage is TRBJ2-7, with unresolved D. Trimming took off 1 base at V and 5 bases at J, with 10 bases between the two ends. CDR3 size: 13 residues. The germline V gene encodes CDR1 SGHDT and CDR2 YYEEEE. Here the CDR3 DNA reads TGTGCCAGCAGCTTGAGCAATTCCCACGAGCAGTACTTC. Amino acids: CASSLSNSHEQYF.

This chain uses TRBV7-6 with TRBJ2-1, with 8 bases lining up with TRBD2. Per germline, CDR1 SGHVS and CDR2 FNYEAQ. The CDR3 consists of 13 residues. Losses at the gene ends were 1 base for V and 8 bases for J; bases not matched to a gene: 1. CDR3 DNA: TGTGCCAGCAGCTTAGACGGGAGGGATGAGCAGTTCTTC. It is translated as CASSLDGRDEQFF.

This rearrangement joins TRBV27 to TRBJ2-1; D might be TRBD1 (5 bases). Germline CDR1 MNHEY, CDR2 SMNVEV (reference sequence). The CDR3 runs 15 residues. V was cut by 7 bases and J by 2 bases, with 15 bases left in between. CDR3 DNA sequence: TGTGCCAGCAACAAAGAAGGGGTACCCTACAATGAGCAGTTCTTC. Its translation is CASNKEGVPYNEQFF.

This clone was picked up a small number of times. The chain uses TRBV18 and TRBJ2-5; no definite D call. This CDR3 region has 15 residues. Per germline, CDR1 KGHSH and CDR2 LQKENI. Deletions cut 2 bases from V and 3 bases from J, with 13 bases between. In nucleotides, the CDR3 is TGTGCCAGCTCACCAGAGTGGTCCCCCAAAGAGACCCAGTACTTC. This codes for CASSPEWSPKETQYF.

The chain employs TRBV7-6 and TRBJ2-5; 7 bases map to TRBD2. V trimming: 4 bases; J trimming: 4 bases; junction bases outside the gene matches: 9. Per germline, CDR1 SGHVS and CDR2 FNYEAQ. The CDR3 runs to 15 residues. The CDR3 sequence is CASSSLGGEGETQYF. CDR3 nucleotides: TGTGCCAGCAGCTCCCTGGGGGGGGAGGGAGAGACCCAGTACTTC.

The chain carries TRBV29-1 and TRBJ2-2, with D perhaps TRBD2 (6 bases). V was trimmed by 7 bases and J by 4 bases, leaving 16 bases between them. Germline V gene lookup returns CDR1 SQVTM and CDR2 ANQGSEA. The CDR3 spans 14 residues. The DNA for the CDR3 is TGCAGCGAGCCTCCGGGAGTTCCCACCGGGGAGCTGTTTTTT. Protein: CSEPPGVPTGELFF.

This chain connects TRBV4-1 to TRBJ2-2; D tentatively fits TRBD1 or TRBD2 (5 bases each). Germline V gene data show CDR1 as MGHRA and CDR2 as YSYEKL. The V and J ends lost 1 base and 9 bases respectively, with 9 bases between them. The CDR3 sequence is 13 residues long. CDR3 residues: CASSQARERELFF. The CDR3 region has the DNA TGCGCCAGCAGCCAAGCCAGGGAGAGGGAGCTGTTTTTT.

The rearrangement uses TRBV7-9 and TRBJ1-5, with unresolved D. The CDR3 loop spans 15 amino acids. CDR1 and CDR2 (germline): SEHNR, FQNEAQ (reference sequence). V lost 1 base to trimming and J lost 0 bases, with 7 bases between them. CDR3 sequence (DNA): TGTGCCAGCAGCTTAGACGGGAATAGCAATCAGCCCCAGCATTTT. Translated, it gives CASSLDGNSNQPQHF.

This clone was seen only once. This chain uses TRBV21-1 with TRBJ2-1; the table's D call TRBD2 went unverified against the DNA. TRBV21-1 is a listed pseudogene. This CDR3 region has 21 residues. CDR3 bases: TGTGCCAGCAGCAAAGAGGGCTGGAGACTAGCGGGAATGAGCTCCTACAATGAGCAGTTCTTC. Protein sequence: CASSKEGWRLAGMSSYNEQFF.

The rearrangement links TRBV27 to TRBJ1-5, with D possibly being TRBD1 (5 bases). There are 14 residues in the CDR3. V was clipped by 2 bases and J by 5 bases, with 10 bases between them. CDR1 is MNHEY, CDR2 SMNVEV, per germline (reference sequence). CDR3 protein: CASSLNWGDQPQHF. The DNA of the CDR3 is TGTGCCAGCAGTTTAAATTGGGGGGATCAGCCCCAGCATTTT.

The V and J genes are TRBV18 and TRBJ1-5, with D possibly TRBD1 on 6 matching bases. V lost 8 bases, J lost 3 bases, and 14 bases lay in between. CDR1 is KGHSH and CDR2 is LQKENI in the germline V gene. The CDR3 runs 14 residues. CDR3 DNA sequence: TGTGCCAGCACACAGGGACCACTCAATCAGCCCCAGCATTTT. Translated: CASTQGPLNQPQHF.

The chain links TRBV7-2 to TRBJ2-7; maybe TRBD2 (5 bases). This CDR3 comprises 13 residues. From germline, CDR1 is SGHTA and CDR2 FQGNSA. The V and J ends lost 5 bases and 2 bases respectively, with 10 bases between them. The CDR3 here is CASSPTTAYEQYF. CDR3 nucleotide sequence: TGTGCCAGCAGCCCGACTACCGCCTACGAGCAGTACTTC.

The chain combines TRBV27 with TRBJ2-2, with TRBD1 matching 7 bases. Germline lookup yields CDR1 MNHEY and CDR2 SMNVEV (reference sequence). V was clipped by 1 base and J by 5 bases; unmatched bases: 1. CDR3 length: 14 residues. This chain's CDR3 is CASSLLTGTGELFF. CDR3 coding DNA: TGTGCCAGCAGTTTATTGACAGGGACCGGGGAGCTGTTTTTT.

The V and J genes are TRBV10-2 and TRBJ2-7; 8 positions agree with TRBD2. Germline-derived CDR1 and CDR2 are WSHSY and SAAADI. The CDR3 has 17 residues. Trimming took 0 bases from V and 0 from J; bases not matched to a gene: 7. The CDR3 region is CASSESAGERRSYEQYF. CDR3 in DNA: TGCGCCAGCAGTGAGTCAGCGGGGGAGAGGCGCTCCTACGAGCAGTACTTC.

The gene calls are TRBV11-3 and TRBJ2-5; D is unresolved. This CDR3 is built from 13 residues. Germline values: CDR1 SGHNT, CDR2 YENEEA. The ends were cut back, 3 bases at V and 4 bases at J, with 9 bases in the middle. CDR3 residues: CASSLRLAETQYF. The CDR3 DNA sequence: TGTGCCAGCAGCTTGAGACTTGCAGAGACCCAGTACTTC.

This rearrangement joins TRBV15 to TRBJ1-2; the D gene is possibly TRBD1 (6 bases). The V gene's germline CDR1 is LNHNV and CDR2 YYDKDF (reference sequence). Between the trimmed V and J ends, which lost 3 bases and 2 bases, there was a span of 13 bases. The CDR3 consists of 15 residues. The CDR3 nucleotides read TGTGCCACCAGCAGCGGACAGCAACCAAACTATGGCTACACCTTC. Translating gives CATSSGQQPNYGYTF.

The chain is built from TRBV7-9 and TRBJ2-1; TRBD2 agrees at 11 bases. Germline trimming cut 4 bases from V and 7 bases from J; bases unmatched to any gene: 9. Germline V gene data show CDR1 as SEHNR and CDR2 as FQNEAQ (reference sequence). This CDR3 spans 16 amino acids. CDR3 sequence: CASSSALAGGGNEQFF. As DNA, the CDR3 is TGTGCCAGCAGCTCCGCCCTAGCGGGAGGAGGGAATGAGCAGTTCTTC.

The V call is TRBV27, the J call TRBJ2-3, with 9 bases that match TRBD2. Germline CDR1 is MNHEY and CDR2 is SMNVEV (reference sequence). The CDR3 runs 13 residues. CDR3 coding DNA: TGTGCAGTAGCGGGAGTTACCACAGATACGCAGTATTTT. Protein product: CAVAGVTTDTQYF.

The chain combines TRBV10-2 with TRBJ2-5; a possible D gene is TRBD1 (6 bases). Per germline, CDR1 WSHSY and CDR2 SAAADI. V lost 3 bases, J lost 3 bases, and 17 bases lay in between. This CDR3 has 16 residues. The CDR3, as DNA: TGCGCCAGCAGTGAAATCCACAGGGTTTTTGAAGAGACCCAGTACTTC. Translating it yields CASSEIHRVFEETQYF.

The V and J genes are TRBV4-1 and TRBJ1-5; 10 bases fit TRBD1. CDR1 and CDR2 (germline): MGHRA, YSYEKL. This CDR3 comprises 16 residues. With 1 base clipped from V and 3 bases from J, the junction kept 3 bases outside the gene matches. CDR3 residues: CASSQVGQGINQPQHF. The CDR3 DNA sequence: TGCGCCAGCAGCCAAGTGGGACAGGGGATCAATCAGCCCCAGCATTTT.